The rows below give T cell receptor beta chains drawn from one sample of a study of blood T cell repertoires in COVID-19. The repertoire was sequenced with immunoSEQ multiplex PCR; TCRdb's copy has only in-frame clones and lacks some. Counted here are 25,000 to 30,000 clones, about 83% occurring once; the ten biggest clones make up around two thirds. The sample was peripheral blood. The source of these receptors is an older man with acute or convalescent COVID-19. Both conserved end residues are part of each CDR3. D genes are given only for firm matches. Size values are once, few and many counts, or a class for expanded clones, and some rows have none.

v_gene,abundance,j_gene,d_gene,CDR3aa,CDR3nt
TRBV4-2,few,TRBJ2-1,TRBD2,CASSHQPSSGRGNEQFF,TGTGCCAGCAGCCATCAACCTTCCAGCGGGAGAGGCAATGAGCAGTTCTTC
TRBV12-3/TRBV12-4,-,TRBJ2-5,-,CASSSLMVGTQYF,TGTGCCAGCAGTTCACTCATGGTTGGGACCCAGTACTTC
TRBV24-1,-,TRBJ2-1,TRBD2,CATSDPPSGGRNEQFF,TGTGCCACCAGTGACCCCCCTAGCGGTGGTCGCAATGAGCAGTTCTTC
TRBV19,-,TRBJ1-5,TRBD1,CASSIPGGWDRETPQHF,TGTGCCAGTAGTATCCCAGGGGGATGGGACAGGGAAACGCCCCAGCATTTT
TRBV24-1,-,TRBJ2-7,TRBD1,CATSGRSRGTGGYEQYF,TGTGCCACCAGTGGCCGATCTCGGGGGACAGGGGGTTACGAGCAGTACTTC
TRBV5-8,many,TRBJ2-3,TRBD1,CASSWKDRVTDTQYF,TGTGCCAGCAGCTGGAAGGACAGGGTCACAGATACGCAGTATTTT
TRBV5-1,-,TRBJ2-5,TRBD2,CASSSIAGGYETQYF,TGCGCCAGCAGCTCTATAGCGGGGGGGTATGAGACCCAGTACTTC
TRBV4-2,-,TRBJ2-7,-,CASSLHRTANYYEQYF,TGTGCCAGCAGCCTCCACCGGACAGCGAATTACTACGAGCAGTACTTC
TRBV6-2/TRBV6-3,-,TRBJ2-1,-,CASSYLGQNNEQFF,TGTGCCAGCAGTTACCTAGGACAGAACAATGAGCAGTTCTTC
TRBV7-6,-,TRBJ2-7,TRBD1,CASSLGGTAYEQYF,TGTGCCAGCAGCTTAGGTGGGACAGCCTACGAGCAGTACTTC
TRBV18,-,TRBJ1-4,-,CASSPRNEKLFF,TGTGCCAGCTCACCTCGTAATGAAAAACTGTTTTTT
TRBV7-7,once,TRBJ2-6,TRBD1,CASSPTGNGANVLTF,TGTGCCAGCAGTCCGACAGGGAACGGGGCCAACGTCCTGACTTTC
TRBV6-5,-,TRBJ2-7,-,CASSRTGFEQYF,TGTGCCAGCAGTCGTACAGGGTTCGAGCAGTACTTC
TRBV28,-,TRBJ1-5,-,CASSFGLPGGGFSNQPQHF,TGTGCCAGCAGTTTCGGGCTACCCGGGGGGGGATTTAGCAATCAGCCCCAGCATTTT
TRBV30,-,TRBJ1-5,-,CAWSVARGFQPQHF,TGTGCCTGGAGTGTAGCCCGGGGGTTTCAGCCCCAGCATTTT
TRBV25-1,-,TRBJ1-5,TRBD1,CASRDRADQPQHF,TGTGCCAGCAGGGACAGGGCGGACCAGCCCCAGCATTTT
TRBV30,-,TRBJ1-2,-,CAWSVHLGVYYGYTF,TGTGCCTGGAGTGTACATCTAGGGGTTTACTATGGCTACACCTTC
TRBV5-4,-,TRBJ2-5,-,CASSLVGVQETQYF,TGTGCCAGCAGCTTGGTAGGAGTCCAAGAGACCCAGTACTTC
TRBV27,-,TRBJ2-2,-,CASSFSGASNTGELFF,TGTGCCAGCAGTTTTTCAGGGGCCTCAAACACCGGGGAGCTGTTTTTT
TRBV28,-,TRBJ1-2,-,CASSFARVDGYTF,TGTGCCAGCAGTTTTGCCAGGGTGGATGGCTACACCTTC
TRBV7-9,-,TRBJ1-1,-,CASSLERGGISEAFF,TGTGCCAGCAGCTTAGAAAGAGGGGGTATATCTGAAGCTTTCTTT
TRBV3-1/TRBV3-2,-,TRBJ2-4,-,CASSQDILANIQYF,TGTGCCAGCAGCCAAGATATACTAGCAAACATTCAGTACTTC
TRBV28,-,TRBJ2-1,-,CASSPFDEQFF,TGTGCCAGCAGTCCCTTCGATGAGCAGTTCTTC
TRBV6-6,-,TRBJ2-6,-,CASSYSIGAGANVLTF,TGTGCCAGCAGTTACTCGATAGGGGCTGGGGCCAACGTCCTGACTTTC
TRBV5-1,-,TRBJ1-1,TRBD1,CASSLGGGETEAFF,TGCGCCAGCAGCTTGGGAGGGGGCGAAACTGAAGCTTTCTTT
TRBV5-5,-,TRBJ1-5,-,CASSLDQGSVGNQPQHF,TGTGCCAGCAGCTTGGACCAGGGAAGCGTAGGCAATCAGCCCCAGCATTTT
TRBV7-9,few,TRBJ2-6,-,CAPGSGANVLTF,TGTGCCCCGGGGTCTGGGGCCAACGTCCTGACTTTC
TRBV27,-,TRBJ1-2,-,CASSFRGGYGYTF,TGTGCCAGCAGTTTTCGAGGGGGCTATGGCTACACCTTC
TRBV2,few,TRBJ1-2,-,CASTVVVSNYGYTF,TGTGCCAGCACAGTGGTCGTTTCTAACTATGGCTACACCTTC
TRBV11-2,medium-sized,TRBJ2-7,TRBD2,CASSFASGSYEQYF,TGTGCCAGCAGCTTTGCTAGCGGGAGTTACGAGCAGTACTTC
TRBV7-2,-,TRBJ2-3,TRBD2,CASSRGTSGARSTDTQYF,TGTGCCAGCAGCCGTGGGACTAGCGGGGCCCGGAGCACAGATACGCAGTATTTT
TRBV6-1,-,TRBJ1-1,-,CASSEVLGESTEAFF,TGTGCCAGCAGTGAAGTACTCGGGGAGAGCACTGAAGCTTTCTTT
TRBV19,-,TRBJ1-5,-,CATGRDNQPQHF,TGTGCAACAGGGCGAGACAATCAGCCCCAGCATTTT
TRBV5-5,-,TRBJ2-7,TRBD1,CASTRDGTGLYEQYF,TGTGCCAGCACCAGAGACGGGACAGGGTTATACGAGCAGTACTTC
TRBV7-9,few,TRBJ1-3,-,CASSLYRGRNTIYF,TGTGCCAGCAGCCTATATCGTGGTCGAAACACCATATATTTT
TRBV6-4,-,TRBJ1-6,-,CAKTELYNSPLHF,TGTGCCAAGACAGAACTTTATAATTCACCCCTCCACTTT